These T cell receptor beta chains were read from a single sample in a study of blood T cell repertoires in COVID-19. Data came from immunoSEQ multiplex PCR; TCRdb stores just in-frame clones and leaves some out. The table includes 100,000 to 150,000 clones, 85% detected once. The source material was peripheral blood. These TCRs come from a woman aged 80 or over with acute or convalescent COVID-19. CDR3s include the opening cysteine and the closing phenylalanine or tryptophan. The D gene is left open where the match is weak. Size tells how often a clone was seen (once, few, many) or the class of an expanded clone, and some rows leave it out.

size | D | J | V | CDR3 | DNA
NA | TRBD2 | TRBJ2-2 | TRBV25-1 | CASSEWLAGETGELFF | TGTGCCAGCAGTGAATGGTTAGCGGGGGAAACCGGGGAGCTGTTTTTT
NA | TRBD1 | TRBJ1-1 | TRBV4-3 | CASSQDWPRTGNRANTEAFF | TGCGCCAGCAGCCAAGATTGGCCGAGGACAGGGAATAGAGCGAACACTGAAGCTTTCTTT
NA | NA | TRBJ2-5 | TRBV29-1 | CSVVGALYQQETQYF | TGCAGCGTAGTGGGGGCCCTCTACCAGCAAGAGACCCAGTACTTC
NA | NA | TRBJ1-5 | TRBV19 | CASSINARTGLINQPQHF | TGTGCCAGTAGTATCAATGCCCGTACAGGGTTAATCAATCAGCCCCAGCATTTT
NA | TRBD2 | TRBJ2-2 | TRBV29-1 | CSVRLAGTGELFF | TGCAGCGTCAGACTAGCGGGCACCGGGGAGCTGTTTTTT
NA | NA | TRBJ1-2 | TRBV5-1 | CASNNLGGASGYTF | TGCGCCAGCAACAACTTGGGCGGGGCGAGCGGCTACACCTTC
NA | TRBD1 | TRBJ1-3 | TRBV10-1 | CASSMTGPSGNTIYF | TGCGCCAGCAGTATGACAGGGCCCTCTGGAAACACCATATATTTT
NA | TRBD2 | TRBJ2-3 | TRBV4-2 | CASSQTTSGGARDTQYF | TGTGCCAGCAGCCAAACCACTAGCGGGGGGGCCAGGGATACGCAGTATTTT
NA | NA | TRBJ1-2 | TRBV12-3/TRBV12-4 | CASSRDSNYGYTF | TGTGCCAGCAGCCGTGACAGTAACTATGGCTACACCTTC
NA | NA | TRBJ1-2 | TRBV6-5 | CASSQGFWYGYTF | TGTGCCAGCAGTCAGGGGTTTTGGTATGGCTACACCTTC
NA | NA | TRBJ1-4 | TRBV19 | CASSISLFATTNEKLFF | TGTGCCAGTAGTATCTCACTCTTTGCTACAACTAATGAAAAACTGTTTTTT
once | TRBD1 | TRBJ2-5 | TRBV5-1 | CASSSGQPGETQYF | TGCGCCAGCAGCTCGGGACAGCCCGGGGAGACCCAGTACTTC
NA | TRBD1 | TRBJ1-1 | TRBV7-8 | CASSLGTGRTTEAFF | TGTGCCAGCAGCTTGGGGACAGGGAGGACCACTGAAGCTTTCTTT
NA | TRBD1 | TRBJ1-6 | TRBV3-1/TRBV3-2 | CASSQMGQGVSPLHF | TGTGCCAGCAGCCAGATGGGACAGGGAGTTTCACCCCTCCACTTT
NA | TRBD1 | TRBJ2-2 | TRBV5-1 | CASNPTGATGELFF | TGCGCCAGCAACCCGACAGGGGCCACCGGGGAGCTGTTTTTT
NA | NA | TRBJ1-2 | TRBV28 | CASREGPVPTF | TGTGCCAGCAGGGAGGGCCCGGTTCCCACCTTC